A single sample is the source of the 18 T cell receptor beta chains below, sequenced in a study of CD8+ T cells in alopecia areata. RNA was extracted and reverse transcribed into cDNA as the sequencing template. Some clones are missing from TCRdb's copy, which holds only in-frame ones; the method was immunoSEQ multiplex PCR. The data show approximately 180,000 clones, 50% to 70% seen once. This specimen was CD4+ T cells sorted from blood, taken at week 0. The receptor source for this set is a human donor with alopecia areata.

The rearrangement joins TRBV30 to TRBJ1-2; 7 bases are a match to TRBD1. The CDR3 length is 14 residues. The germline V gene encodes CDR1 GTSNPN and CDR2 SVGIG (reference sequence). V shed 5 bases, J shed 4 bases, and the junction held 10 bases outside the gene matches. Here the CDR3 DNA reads TGTGCCTGGGGAAAGATGGGACAGACCTATGGCTACACCTTC. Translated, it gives CAWGKMGQTYGYTF.

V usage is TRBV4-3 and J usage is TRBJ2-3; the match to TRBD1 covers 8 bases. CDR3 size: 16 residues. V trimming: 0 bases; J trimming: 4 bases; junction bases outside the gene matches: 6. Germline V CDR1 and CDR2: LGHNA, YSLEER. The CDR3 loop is CASSQDYQGASDTQYF. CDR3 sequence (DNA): TGCGCCAGCAGCCAAGATTACCAGGGGGCCTCAGATACGCAGTATTTT.

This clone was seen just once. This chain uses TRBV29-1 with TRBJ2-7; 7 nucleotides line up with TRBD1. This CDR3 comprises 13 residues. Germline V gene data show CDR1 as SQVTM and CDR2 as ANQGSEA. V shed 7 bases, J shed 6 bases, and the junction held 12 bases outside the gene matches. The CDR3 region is CSASGTVDIEQYF. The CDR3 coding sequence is TGCAGCGCCTCCGGGACAGTGGATATCGAGCAGTACTTC.

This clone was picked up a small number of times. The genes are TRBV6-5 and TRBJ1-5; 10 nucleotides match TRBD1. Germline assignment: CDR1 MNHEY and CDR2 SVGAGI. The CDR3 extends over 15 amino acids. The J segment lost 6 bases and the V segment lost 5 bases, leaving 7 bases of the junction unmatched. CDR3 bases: TGTGCCAGCAGTATCCAGACAGGGGGCATTCAGCCCCAGCATTTT. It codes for CASSIQTGGIQPQHF.

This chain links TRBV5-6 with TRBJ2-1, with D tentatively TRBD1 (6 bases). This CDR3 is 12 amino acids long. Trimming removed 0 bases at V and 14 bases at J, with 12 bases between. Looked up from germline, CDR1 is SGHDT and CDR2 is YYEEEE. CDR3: CASSLAWDKEFF. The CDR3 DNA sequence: TGTGCCAGCAGCTTGGCCTGGGACAAGGAGTTCTTC.

CDR3 nucleotides: TGTGCCAGCAGCCCACAGGGGCTCCACGGTAACTACACCTTC. Translated, it gives CASSPQGLHGNYTF. The chain couples TRBV5-6 to TRBJ1-2; 7 nucleotides match TRBD1. V lost 4 bases, J lost 10 bases, and 13 bases stayed unmatched. The germline CDR1 and CDR2 sequences are SGHDT and YYEEEE. The CDR3 has 14 residues.

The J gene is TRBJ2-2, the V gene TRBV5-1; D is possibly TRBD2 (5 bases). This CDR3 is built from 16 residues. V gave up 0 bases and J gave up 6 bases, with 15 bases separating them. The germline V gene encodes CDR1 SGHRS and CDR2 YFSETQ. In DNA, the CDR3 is TGCGCCAGCAGCTTGGCTGAAATAACTAGTGCCGGGGAGCTGTTTTTT. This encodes CASSLAEITSAGELFF. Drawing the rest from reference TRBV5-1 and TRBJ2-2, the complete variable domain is KAGVTQTPRYLIKTRGQQVTLSCSPISGHRSVSWYQQTPGQGLQFLFEYFSETQRNKGNFPGRFSGRQFSNSRSEMNVSTLELGDSALYLCASSLAEITSAGELFFGEGSRLTVL.

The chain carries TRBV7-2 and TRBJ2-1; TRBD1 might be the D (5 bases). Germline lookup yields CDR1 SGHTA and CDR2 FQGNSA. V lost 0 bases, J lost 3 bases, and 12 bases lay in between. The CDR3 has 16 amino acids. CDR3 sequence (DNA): TGTGCCAGCAGCTTAGCGGCTGGAACAGGCTACAATGAGCAGTTCTTC. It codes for CASSLAAGTGYNEQFF.

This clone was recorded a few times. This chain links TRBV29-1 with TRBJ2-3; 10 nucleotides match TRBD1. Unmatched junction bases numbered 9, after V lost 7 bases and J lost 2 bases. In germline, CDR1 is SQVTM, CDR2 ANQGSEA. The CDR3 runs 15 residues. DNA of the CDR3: TGCAGCGGGACCGGGACAGGGGATTTCACAGATACGCAGTATTTT. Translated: CSGTGTGDFTDTQYF.

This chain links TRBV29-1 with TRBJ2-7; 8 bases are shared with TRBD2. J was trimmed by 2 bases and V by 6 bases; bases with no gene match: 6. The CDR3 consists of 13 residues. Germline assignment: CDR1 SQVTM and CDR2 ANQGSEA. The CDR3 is CSVREGPAYEQYF. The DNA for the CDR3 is TGCAGCGTCCGGGAGGGGCCGGCCTACGAGCAGTACTTC.

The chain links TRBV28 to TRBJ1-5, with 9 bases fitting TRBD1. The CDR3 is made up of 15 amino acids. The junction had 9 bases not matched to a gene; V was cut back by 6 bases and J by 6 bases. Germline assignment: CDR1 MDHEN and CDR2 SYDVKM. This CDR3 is CASSPTGGRGQPQHF. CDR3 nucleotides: TGTGCCAGCAGCCCAACAGGGGGCAGGGGTCAGCCCCAGCATTTT.

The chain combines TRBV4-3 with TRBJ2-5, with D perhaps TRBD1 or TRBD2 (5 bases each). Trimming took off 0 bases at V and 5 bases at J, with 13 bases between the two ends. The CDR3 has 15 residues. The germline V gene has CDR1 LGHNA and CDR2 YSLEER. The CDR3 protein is CASSQEVGGRETQYF. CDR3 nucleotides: TGCGCCAGCAGCCAAGAAGTTGGGGGTCGGGAGACCCAGTACTTC.

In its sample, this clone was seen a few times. CDR3 DNA sequence: TGTGCCACCAGCAGAGCCCTCAGACAGGGGTGGGCCAACGTCCTGACTTTC. Translating gives CATSRALRQGWANVLTF. The V call is TRBV15, the J call TRBJ2-6; the match to TRBD1 covers 8 bases. CDR3 length equals 17 residues. V was pared by 1 base and J by 5 bases, with 7 bases of the junction left unmatched. Per germline, CDR1 LNHNV and CDR2 YYDKDF (reference sequence).

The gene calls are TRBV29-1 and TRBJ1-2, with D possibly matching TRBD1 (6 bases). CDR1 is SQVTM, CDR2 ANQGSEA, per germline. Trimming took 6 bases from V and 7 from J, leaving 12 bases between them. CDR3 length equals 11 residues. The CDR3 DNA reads TGCAGCGTAGAACAGGGCTCTGGCTACACCTTC. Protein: CSVEQGSGYTF.

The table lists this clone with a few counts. CDR3 in DNA: TGCAGCGTTGAGGCCGGGGTCACTGAAGCTTTCTTT. Its protein product is CSVEAGVTEAFF. This rearrangement joins TRBV29-1 to TRBJ1-1, with no clear D. CDR3 length: 12 amino acids. The germline CDR1 and CDR2 sequences are SQVTM and ANQGSEA. V shed 3 bases and J shed 4 bases, with 9 bases lying between them. Together with reference TRBV29-1 and TRBJ1-1, the CDR3 gives the full variable domain: SAVISQKPSRDICQRGTSLTIQCQVDSQVTMMFWYRQQPGQSLTLIATANQGSEATYESGFVIDKFPISRPNLTFSTLTVSNMSPEDSSIYLCSVEAGVTEAFFGQGTRLTVV.

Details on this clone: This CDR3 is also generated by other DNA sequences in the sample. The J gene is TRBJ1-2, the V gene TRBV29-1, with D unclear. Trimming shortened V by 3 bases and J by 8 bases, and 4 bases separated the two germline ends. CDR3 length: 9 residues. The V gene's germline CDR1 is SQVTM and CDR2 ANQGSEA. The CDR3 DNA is TGCAGCGTTGAGGAGGGCTACACCTTC. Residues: CSVEEGYTF.

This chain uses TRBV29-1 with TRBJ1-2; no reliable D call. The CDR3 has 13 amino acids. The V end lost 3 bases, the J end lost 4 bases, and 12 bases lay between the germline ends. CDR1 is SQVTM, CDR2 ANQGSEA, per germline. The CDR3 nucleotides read TGCAGCGTTGAGGGCCGACCTGGCTATGGCTACACCTTC. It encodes CSVEGRPGYGYTF.

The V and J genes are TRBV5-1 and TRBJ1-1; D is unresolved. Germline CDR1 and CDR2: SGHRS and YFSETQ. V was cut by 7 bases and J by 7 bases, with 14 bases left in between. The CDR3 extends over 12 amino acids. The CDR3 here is CASSSEGLEAFF. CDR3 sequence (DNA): TGCGCCAGCTCATCTGAAGGACTTGAAGCTTTCTTT.